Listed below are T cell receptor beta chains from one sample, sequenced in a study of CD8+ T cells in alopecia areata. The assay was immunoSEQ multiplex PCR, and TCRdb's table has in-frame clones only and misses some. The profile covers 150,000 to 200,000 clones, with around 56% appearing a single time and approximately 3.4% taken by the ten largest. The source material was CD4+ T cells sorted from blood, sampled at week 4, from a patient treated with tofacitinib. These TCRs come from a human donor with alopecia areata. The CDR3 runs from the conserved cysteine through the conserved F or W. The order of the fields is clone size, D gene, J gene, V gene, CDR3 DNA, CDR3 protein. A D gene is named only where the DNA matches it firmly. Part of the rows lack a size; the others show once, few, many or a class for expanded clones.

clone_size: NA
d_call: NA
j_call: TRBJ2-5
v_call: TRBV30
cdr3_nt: TGTGCCTGGAGGGCCGGGCGGGAGACCCAGTACTTC
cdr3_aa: CAWRAGRETQYF

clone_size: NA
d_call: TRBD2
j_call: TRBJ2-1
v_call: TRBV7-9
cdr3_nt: TGTGCCAGCAGCTTCGCCGGGGGGGCGAGATACAATGAGCAGTTCTTC
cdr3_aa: CASSFAGGARYNEQFF

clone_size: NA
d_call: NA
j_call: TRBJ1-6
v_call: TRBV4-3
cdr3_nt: TGCGCCAGCAGCCAAGATCTTCCTGGGCGGAATTCACCCCTCCACTTT
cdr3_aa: CASSQDLPGRNSPLHF

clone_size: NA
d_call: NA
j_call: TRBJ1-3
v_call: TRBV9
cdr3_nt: TGTGCCAGCAGCGCTGTACAGGGAGGATCTGGAAACACCATATATTTT
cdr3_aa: CASSAVQGGSGNTIYF

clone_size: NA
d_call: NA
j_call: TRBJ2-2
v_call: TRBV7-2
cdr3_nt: TGTGCCAGCAGCCGGGGGTGGACCGGGGAGCTGTTTTTT
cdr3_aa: CASSRGWTGELFF

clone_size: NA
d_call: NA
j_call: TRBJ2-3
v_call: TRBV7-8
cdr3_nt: TGTGCCAGCAGCTCAAACAGGGAAGATACGCAGTATTTT
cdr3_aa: CASSSNREDTQYF

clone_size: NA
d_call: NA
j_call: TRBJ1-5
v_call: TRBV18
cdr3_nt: TGTGCCAGCTCACCCATCTCGGGGTTGCAGCCCCAGCATTTT
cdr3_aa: CASSPISGLQPQHF

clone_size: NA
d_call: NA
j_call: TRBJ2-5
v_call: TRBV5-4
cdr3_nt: TGTGCCAGCAGCTTCGGAGAGACCCAGTACTTC
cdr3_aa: CASSFGETQYF

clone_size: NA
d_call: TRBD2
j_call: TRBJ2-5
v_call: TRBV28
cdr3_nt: TGTGCCAGCAGTTTACGACTAGCGGGGGACCAAGAGACCCAGTACTTC
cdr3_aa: CASSLRLAGDQETQYF

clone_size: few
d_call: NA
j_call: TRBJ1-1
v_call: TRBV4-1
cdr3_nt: TGCGCCAGCAGCCAAGTAAGGAACACTGAAGCTTTCTTT
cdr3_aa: CASSQVRNTEAFF

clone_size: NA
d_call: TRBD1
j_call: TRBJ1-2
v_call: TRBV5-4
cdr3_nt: TGTGCCAGCAGCCGAGGACGGGACAGGCTCTATGGCTACACCTTC
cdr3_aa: CASSRGRDRLYGYTF

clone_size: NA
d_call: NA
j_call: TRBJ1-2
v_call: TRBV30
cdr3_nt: TGTGCCTGGAGGAGGCCTCTTGTAACTAACTATGGCTACACCTTC
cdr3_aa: CAWRRPLVTNYGYTF

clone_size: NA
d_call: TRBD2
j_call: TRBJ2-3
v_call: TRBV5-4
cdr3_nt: TGTGCCAGCAGCTTGAGCGGGACCCGCGGGAAGTATTTT
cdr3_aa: CASSLSGTRGKYF

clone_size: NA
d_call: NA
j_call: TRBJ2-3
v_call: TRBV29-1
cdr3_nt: TGCAGCGTTGTTAGGGACAGCACAGATACGCAGTATTTT
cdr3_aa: CSVVRDSTDTQYF

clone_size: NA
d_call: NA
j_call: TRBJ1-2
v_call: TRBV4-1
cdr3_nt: TGCGCCAGCAGCCAAGAAGTGAACAGGCTCGCCACCTTC
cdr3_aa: CASSQEVNRLATF

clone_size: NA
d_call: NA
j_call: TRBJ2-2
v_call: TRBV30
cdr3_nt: TGTGCCTGGAACGGGTACCCCGGGGAGCTGTTTTTT
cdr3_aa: CAWNGYPGELFF

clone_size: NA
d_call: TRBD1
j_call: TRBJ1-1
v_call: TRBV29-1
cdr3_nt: TGCAGCGTCCTCCGGGACAGATACCTCCCTGAAGCTTTCTTT
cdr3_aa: CSVLRDRYLPEAFF

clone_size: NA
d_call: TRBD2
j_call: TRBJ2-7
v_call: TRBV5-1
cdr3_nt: TGCGCCAGCAGCTTGAGCGGGAGGGGGTACGAGCAGTACTTC
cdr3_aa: CASSLSGRGYEQYF

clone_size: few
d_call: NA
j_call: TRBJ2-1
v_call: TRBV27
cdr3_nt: TGTGCCAGCAGTCCCAGGGGAAGCTCCTACAATGAGCAGTTCTTC
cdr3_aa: CASSPRGSSYNEQFF

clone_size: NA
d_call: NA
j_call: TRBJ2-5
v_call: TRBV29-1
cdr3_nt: TGCAGCGTTTGGGGGGTAGAAGAGACCCAGTACTTC
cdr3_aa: CSVWGVEETQYF

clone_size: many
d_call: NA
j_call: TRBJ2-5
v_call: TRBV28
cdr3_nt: TGTGCCAGCAGTGCCCTCTCGGGTGGAGAGACCCAGTACTTC
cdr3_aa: CASSALSGGETQYF

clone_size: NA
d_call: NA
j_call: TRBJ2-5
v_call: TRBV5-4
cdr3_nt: TGTGCCAGCAGGTTAGAGGAGACCCAGTACTTC
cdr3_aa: CASRLEETQYF

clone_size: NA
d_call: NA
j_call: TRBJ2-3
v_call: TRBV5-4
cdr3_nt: TGTGCCAGCAGCCCAACCTTCGGAAGCCAAGCAGATACGCAGTATTTT
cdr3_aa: CASSPTFGSQADTQYF

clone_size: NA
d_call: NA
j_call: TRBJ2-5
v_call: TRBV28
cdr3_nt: TGTGCCAGCAGTTTATTAGGGGGGGGACGAAGCTACTACCAAGAGACCCAGTACTTC
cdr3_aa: CASSLLGGGRSYYQETQYF

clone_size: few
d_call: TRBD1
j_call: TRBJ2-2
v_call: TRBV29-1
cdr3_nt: TGCAGCGCGAGGGACAGGGCGAACACCGGGGAGCTGTTTTTT
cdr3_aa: CSARDRANTGELFF

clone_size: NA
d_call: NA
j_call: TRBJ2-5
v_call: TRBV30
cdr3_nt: TGTGCCTGGAGCAGGGGGGCGGGTCAAGAGACCCAGTACTTC
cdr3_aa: CAWSRGAGQETQYF

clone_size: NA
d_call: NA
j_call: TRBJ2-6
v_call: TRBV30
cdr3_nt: TGTGCCTGGAGGCTAGCTGGGGCCAACGTCCTGACTTTC
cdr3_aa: CAWRLAGANVLTF

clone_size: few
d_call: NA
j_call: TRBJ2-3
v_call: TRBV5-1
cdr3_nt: TGCGCCAGCAGCTTGGCAATGGGCACAGATACGCAGTATTTT
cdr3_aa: CASSLAMGTDTQYF

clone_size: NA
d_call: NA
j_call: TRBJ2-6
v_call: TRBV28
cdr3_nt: TGTGCCAGCAGCCGATGGGCAGTTTACTCTGGGGCCAACGTCCTGACTTTC
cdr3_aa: CASSRWAVYSGANVLTF

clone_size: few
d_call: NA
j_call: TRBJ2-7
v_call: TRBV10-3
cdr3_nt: TGTGCCATCAGTGAGTCGAGCGGAGGGGCAGGGGAGCAGTACTTC
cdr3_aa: CAISESSGGAGEQYF

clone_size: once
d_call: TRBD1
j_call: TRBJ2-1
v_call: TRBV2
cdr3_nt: TGTGCCAGCAGTGCGACAGGGATAAATGAGCAGTTCTTC
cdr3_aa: CASSATGINEQFF

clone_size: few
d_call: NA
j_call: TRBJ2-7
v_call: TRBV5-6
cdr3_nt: TGTGCCAGCGCCTATGGCAGGCCCTCCTACGAGCAGTACTTC
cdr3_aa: CASAYGRPSYEQYF

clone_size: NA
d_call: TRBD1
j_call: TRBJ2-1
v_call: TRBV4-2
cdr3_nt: TGTGCCAGCAGCCAAAGGGCCAGGGGGCAAGGGAATGAGCAGTTCTTC
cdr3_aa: CASSQRARGQGNEQFF

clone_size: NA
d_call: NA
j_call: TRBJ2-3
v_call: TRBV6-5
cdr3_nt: TGTGCCAGCAGTTACTCCCGCGGTCGCACAGATACGCAGTATTTT
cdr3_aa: CASSYSRGRTDTQYF

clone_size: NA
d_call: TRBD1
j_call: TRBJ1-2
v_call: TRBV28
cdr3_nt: TGTGCCAGCAGTCGACAGGGGGACTACCTCTATGGCTACACCTTC
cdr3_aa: CASSRQGDYLYGYTF

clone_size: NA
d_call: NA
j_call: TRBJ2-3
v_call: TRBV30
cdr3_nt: TGTGCCTGGAGTGTAGGGAGCGGGTCATTCACAGATACGCAGTATTTT
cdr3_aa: CAWSVGSGSFTDTQYF

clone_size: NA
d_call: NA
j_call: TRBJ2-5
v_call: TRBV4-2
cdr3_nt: TGTGCCAGCAGCCTTGGACCTAAAGGGGAGACCCAGTACTTC
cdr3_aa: CASSLGPKGETQYF

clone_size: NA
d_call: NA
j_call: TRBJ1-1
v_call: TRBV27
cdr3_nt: TGTGCCAGCTCGGGGTGGTCGAACACTGAAGCTTTCTTT
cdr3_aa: CASSGWSNTEAFF

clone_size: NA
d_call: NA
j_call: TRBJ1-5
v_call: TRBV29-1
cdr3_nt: TGCAGCGTTCAATATAGCAATCAGCCCCAGCATTTT
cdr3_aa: CSVQYSNQPQHF

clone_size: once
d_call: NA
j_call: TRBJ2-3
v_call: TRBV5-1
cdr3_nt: TGCGCCAGCAGCGTGAGGGGCACAGATACGCAGTATTTT
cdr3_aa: CASSVRGTDTQYF

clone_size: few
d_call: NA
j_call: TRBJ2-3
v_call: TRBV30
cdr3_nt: TGTGCCTGGAGTGTACTAGTCGCAGATACGCAGTATTTT
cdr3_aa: CAWSVLVADTQYF

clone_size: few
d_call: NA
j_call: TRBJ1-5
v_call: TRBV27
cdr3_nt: TGTGCCAGCAGTTCCCTTATAAATCAGCCCCAGCATTTT
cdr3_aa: CASSSLINQPQHF

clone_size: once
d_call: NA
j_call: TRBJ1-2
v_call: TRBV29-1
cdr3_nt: TGCAGCGTCCTGAGGAGGGTTGGCTACACCTTC
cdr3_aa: CSVLRRVGYTF

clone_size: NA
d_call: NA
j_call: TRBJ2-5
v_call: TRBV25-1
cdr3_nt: TGTGCCAGCAGTGAAGTCGAGACCCAGTACTTC
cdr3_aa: CASSEVETQYF

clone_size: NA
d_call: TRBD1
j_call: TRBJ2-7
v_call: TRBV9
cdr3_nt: TGTGCCAGCAGCGTAGGAGGGACAGTCTACGAGCAGTACTTC
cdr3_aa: CASSVGGTVYEQYF

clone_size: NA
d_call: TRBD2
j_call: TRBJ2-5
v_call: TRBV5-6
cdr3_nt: TGTGCCAGCAGCTCGTTAGCGGGGCGGGAACACTTC
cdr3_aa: CASSSLAGREHF

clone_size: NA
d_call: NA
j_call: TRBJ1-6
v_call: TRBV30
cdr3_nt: TGTGCCTGGAGGCGCTCCTATAATTCACCCCTCCACTTT
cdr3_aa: CAWRRSYNSPLHF

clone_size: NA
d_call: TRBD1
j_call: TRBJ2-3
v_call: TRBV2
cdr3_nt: TGTGCCAGCAGTGTAAGACAGGGCCGCACAGATACGCAGTATTTT
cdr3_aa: CASSVRQGRTDTQYF